Listed below are T cell receptor beta chains from one sample, sequenced in a study of blood T cells in healthy people across ages. TCRdb re-called the 5' RACE reads with MiXCR, one entry per CDR3 protein. In the table there are fewer than 750,000 distinct CDR3 sequences, roughly half of which are singletons. Sequences were obtained from blood. These TCRs come from a woman older than 75 in good health. CDR3s include the opening cysteine and the closing phenylalanine or tryptophan. Each record gives: D gene, V gene, J gene, clone size, CDR3 protein, CDR3 DNA. The D gene is left open where the match is weak. Expanded clones are given a class, and other clones once, few, many or no size at all.

d_call: NA; v_call: TRBV18; j_call: TRBJ1-5; clone_size: many; cdr3_aa: CASSRPTVNGGQPQHF; cdr3_nt: TGTGCCAGCTCACGACCGACAGTCAATGGTGGGCAGCCCCAGCATTTT
d_call: TRBD1; v_call: TRBV9; j_call: TRBJ1-2; clone_size: NA; cdr3_aa: CASSVPGQYGYTF; cdr3_nt: TGTGCCAGCAGCGTACCGGGACAGTATGGCTACACCTTC
d_call: NA; v_call: TRBV3-1; j_call: TRBJ2-7; clone_size: NA; cdr3_aa: CASSHEQVLNSYEQYF; cdr3_nt: TGTGCCAGCAGCCACGAACAGGTCCTAAACTCCTACGAGCAGTACTTC
d_call: NA; v_call: TRBV27; j_call: TRBJ2-7; clone_size: many; cdr3_aa: CASRGLGYEQYF; cdr3_nt: TGTGCCAGCAGAGGACTGGGCTACGAGCAGTACTTC
d_call: TRBD1; v_call: TRBV29-1; j_call: TRBJ2-7; clone_size: once; cdr3_aa: CSVDATRQGAYEQYF; cdr3_nt: TGCAGCGTTGATGCAACGCGACAGGGAGCCTACGAGCAGTACTTC
d_call: TRBD2; v_call: TRBV7-9; j_call: TRBJ2-3; clone_size: NA; cdr3_aa: CASSFAGEPFSTDTQYF; cdr3_nt: TGTGCCAGCAGCTTTGCGGGGGAGCCCTTTAGCACAGATACGCAGTATTTT
d_call: NA; v_call: TRBV20-1; j_call: TRBJ1-1; clone_size: NA; cdr3_aa: CSAIIPGRRNTEAFF; cdr3_nt: TGCAGTGCAATTATCCCGGGACGCCGAAACACTGAAGCTTTCTTT
d_call: NA; v_call: TRBV12-3/TRBV12-4; j_call: TRBJ1-2; clone_size: NA; cdr3_aa: CASSPQGRGFYDYTF; cdr3_nt: TGTGCCAGCAGTCCCCAGGGGAGGGGCTTCTATGACTACACCTTC
d_call: NA; v_call: TRBV7-9; j_call: TRBJ1-2; clone_size: NA; cdr3_aa: CASSLAGGNGYTF; cdr3_nt: TGTGCCAGCAGCTTAGCTGGGGGCAATGGCTACACCTTC
d_call: NA; v_call: TRBV20-1; j_call: TRBJ1-6; clone_size: NA; cdr3_aa: CSASLRATDSNNSPLHF; cdr3_nt: TGCAGTGCGAGTCTCCGGGCCACAGACTCCAATAATTCACCCCTCCACTTT
d_call: NA; v_call: TRBV6-5; j_call: TRBJ2-3; clone_size: NA; cdr3_aa: CASSPRQTPTDTQYF; cdr3_nt: TGTGCCAGCAGTCCCCGCCAAACACCCACAGATACGCAGTATTTT
d_call: TRBD1; v_call: TRBV18; j_call: TRBJ1-6; clone_size: NA; cdr3_aa: CASSPSGTVNSPLHF; cdr3_nt: TGTGCCAGCTCACCGTCCGGGACAGTAAATTCACCCCTCCACTTT
d_call: NA; v_call: TRBV29-1; j_call: TRBJ2-7; clone_size: NA; cdr3_aa: CSVHLNVESEQYF; cdr3_nt: TGCAGCGTCCACCTGAATGTAGAAAGCGAGCAGTACTTC
d_call: NA; v_call: TRBV20-1; j_call: TRBJ1-6; clone_size: once; cdr3_aa: CSAQRRVNRDNSPLHF; cdr3_nt: TGCAGTGCTCAGCGGAGGGTGAATAGGGATAATTCACCCCTCCACTTT
d_call: TRBD1; v_call: TRBV6-5; j_call: TRBJ2-1; clone_size: NA; cdr3_aa: CASSYGDRGRYNEQFF; cdr3_nt: TGTGCCAGCAGTTACGGGGACAGGGGTCGGTACAATGAGCAGTTCTTC
d_call: TRBD2; v_call: TRBV5-1; j_call: TRBJ2-1; clone_size: NA; cdr3_aa: CASSSPGLAGMSSYNEQFF; cdr3_nt: TGCGCCAGCAGCTCACCGGGACTAGCGGGGATGAGCTCCTACAATGAGCAGTTCTTC
d_call: NA; v_call: TRBV20-1; j_call: TRBJ1-1; clone_size: NA; cdr3_aa: CSARDGETENTEAFF; cdr3_nt: TGCAGTGCTAGAGATGGTGAGACGGAGAACACTGAAGCTTTCTTT
d_call: TRBD2; v_call: TRBV29-1; j_call: TRBJ2-5; clone_size: few; cdr3_aa: CSVAGLAGGPIYNEQYF; cdr3_nt: TGCAGCGTGGCGGGACTAGCGGGAGGGCCTATCTACAATGAGCAGTACTTC
d_call: TRBD1; v_call: TRBV2; j_call: TRBJ1-4; clone_size: NA; cdr3_aa: CASRAGQANEKLFF; cdr3_nt: TGTGCCAGCAGGGCGGGACAGGCGAATGAAAAACTGTTTTTT
d_call: NA; v_call: TRBV6-5; j_call: TRBJ1-4; clone_size: NA; cdr3_aa: CASSYGVNYREKLFF; cdr3_nt: TGTGCCAGCAGTTACGGGGTCAATTACCGGGAAAAACTGTTTTTT
d_call: TRBD2; v_call: TRBV20-1; j_call: TRBJ2-5; clone_size: many; cdr3_aa: CSARGLAGGETQYF; cdr3_nt: TGCAGTGCTAGAGGGCTAGCGGGGGGAGAGACCCAGTACTTC
d_call: NA; v_call: TRBV9; j_call: TRBJ2-6; clone_size: NA; cdr3_aa: CASSVGGSDSGANVLTF; cdr3_nt: TGTGCCAGCAGCGTAGGCGGCAGCGACTCTGGGGCCAACGTCCTGACTTTC
d_call: TRBD2; v_call: TRBV7-3; j_call: TRBJ2-1; clone_size: few; cdr3_aa: CVSSHHERGSYNEQFF; cdr3_nt: TGTGTCAGCAGCCACCATGAGCGGGGCTCCTACAATGAGCAGTTCTTC
d_call: TRBD1; v_call: TRBV29-1; j_call: TRBJ2-2; clone_size: NA; cdr3_aa: CSVVRQGAGELFF; cdr3_nt: TGCAGCGTTGTACGACAGGGGGCCGGGGAGCTGTTTTTT
d_call: TRBD1; v_call: TRBV27; j_call: TRBJ2-7; clone_size: few; cdr3_aa: CASSRYWGTGPRSSYEQYF; cdr3_nt: TGTGCCAGCAGCCGTTATTGGGGGACAGGTCCCCGGAGCTCCTACGAGCAGTACTTC
d_call: TRBD2; v_call: TRBV20-1; j_call: TRBJ2-4; clone_size: NA; cdr3_aa: CSARQREAKNIQYF; cdr3_nt: TGCAGTGCTAGACAGCGGGAAGCCAAAAACATTCAGTACTTC
d_call: NA; v_call: TRBV5-1; j_call: TRBJ1-3; clone_size: NA; cdr3_aa: CASSHVQGGNTIYF; cdr3_nt: TGCGCCAGCAGCCACGTTCAGGGCGGAAACACCATATATTTT
d_call: NA; v_call: TRBV20-1; j_call: TRBJ1-5; clone_size: NA; cdr3_aa: CSAGFQPQHF; cdr3_nt: TGCAGTGCTGGGTTCCAGCCCCAGCATTTT
d_call: NA; v_call: TRBV28; j_call: TRBJ2-3; clone_size: many; cdr3_aa: CASSLRFREPDTQYF; cdr3_nt: TGTGCCAGCAGTTTAAGGTTCAGGGAGCCAGATACGCAGTATTTT
d_call: TRBD2; v_call: TRBV7-8; j_call: TRBJ2-1; clone_size: few; cdr3_aa: CPSSLERGYNEQFF; cdr3_nt: TGTCCCAGCAGCTTAGAGCGGGGGTACAATGAGCAGTTCTTC
d_call: TRBD1; v_call: TRBV29-1; j_call: TRBJ1-2; clone_size: NA; cdr3_aa: CSALDRDGYGYTF; cdr3_nt: TGCAGCGCCCTTGACAGGGACGGCTATGGCTACACCTTC
d_call: NA; v_call: TRBV5-1; j_call: TRBJ1-2; clone_size: NA; cdr3_aa: CASSSRTAELPYGYTF; cdr3_nt: TGCGCCAGCAGCTCACGGACAGCCGAACTTCCCTATGGCTACACCTTC
d_call: NA; v_call: TRBV6-2/TRBV6-3; j_call: TRBJ2-1; clone_size: NA; cdr3_aa: CASRDNPWTVFFYNEQFF; cdr3_nt: TGTGCCAGCAGAGATAACCCCTGGACAGTGTTTTTCTACAATGAGCAGTTCTTC
d_call: NA; v_call: TRBV14; j_call: TRBJ2-5; clone_size: many; cdr3_aa: CASSQVNGGYKYF; cdr3_nt: TGTGCCAGCAGCCAAGTTAATGGGGGTTATAAGTACTTC
d_call: TRBD1; v_call: TRBV6-6; j_call: TRBJ2-2; clone_size: many; cdr3_aa: CASRPRGHDGELFF; cdr3_nt: TGTGCGAGCCGTCCTAGGGGGCACGACGGGGAGCTGTTTTTT
d_call: NA; v_call: TRBV6-6; j_call: TRBJ2-7; clone_size: NA; cdr3_aa: CASSSVDSSYEQYF; cdr3_nt: TGTGCCAGCAGTTCAGTGGACAGTTCCTACGAGCAGTACTTC
d_call: NA; v_call: TRBV12-3/TRBV12-4; j_call: TRBJ1-1; clone_size: few; cdr3_aa: CASSRRTVSETEAFF; cdr3_nt: TGTGCCAGCAGCCGCAGGACAGTTTCGGAGACTGAAGCTTTCTTT
d_call: NA; v_call: TRBV20-1; j_call: TRBJ1-1; clone_size: many; cdr3_aa: CSAPRLNTEAFF; cdr3_nt: TGCAGTGCCCCGAGGCTGAACACTGAAGCTTTCTTT
d_call: NA; v_call: TRBV30; j_call: TRBJ2-1; clone_size: NA; cdr3_aa: CAFTLRAWRNEQFF; cdr3_nt: TGTGCCTTCACCCTTCGCGCCTGGAGGAATGAGCAGTTCTTC
d_call: TRBD2; v_call: TRBV27; j_call: TRBJ2-1; clone_size: NA; cdr3_aa: CASSLSLTSRAYNEQFF; cdr3_nt: TGTGCCAGCAGTTTATCCCTGACTAGCCGCGCCTACAATGAGCAGTTCTTC
d_call: NA; v_call: TRBV12-3/TRBV12-4; j_call: TRBJ2-5; clone_size: few; cdr3_aa: CASSRNPFGTQYF; cdr3_nt: TGTGCCAGCAGCAGGAATCCCTTTGGGACCCAGTACTTC